This T cell receptor beta chain was recorded in a study of T cells in Graves' hyperthyroidism and ophthalmopathy. As to this clonotype: Its antigen is not identified. An end of the junction does not agree with germline; a read error may underlie this.

Whole-study results and caveats: Ophthalmopathy and stable hyperthyroidism were told apart by a 13 V-J model. The model anticipated ophthalmopathy a median about six months pre-onset. Researchers found most expanded thyroid clonotypes above 0.001 in blood as well.

From RNA transcripts, TCR beta CDR3 regions were amplified. The TCR CDR3 first-round RT-PCR relied on the HTBI primer set. TCRdb reprocessed the multiplex PCR reads with MiXCR, giving one entry per CDR3 protein. In the table there are about 580,000 distinct CDR3 sequences, 14% of which are singletons. Before ophthalmopathy appeared, progressors gave blood at initial hyperthyroidism diagnosis. The sequenced sample consisted of blood. This receptor was taken from a woman aged 25 to 39 with Graves' hyperthyroidism that later progressed to Graves' ophthalmopathy.

CDR3 sequence (DNA): TGTGCCAGCAAGCAGGGATTGGGTGGCTACACCTTC. Translated: CASKQGLGGYTF. The chain recombines TRBV5-1 with TRBJ1-2; D may be TRBD1 (5 bases). Germline values: CDR1 SGHRS, CDR2 YFSETQ. This CDR3 contains 12 residues. Filled out from reference TRBV5-1 and TRBJ1-2, the complete variable domain reads KAGVTQTPRYLIKTRGQQVTLSCSPISGHRSVSWYQQTPGQGLQFLFEYFSETQRNKGNFPGRFSGRQFSNSRSEMNVSTLELGDSALYLCASKQGLGGYTFGSGTRLTVV.